A selection of T cell receptor beta chains follows, all from one sample in a study of graft-versus-host responses after intestinal transplantation. These receptors lack a known antigen. Profiling relied on immunoSEQ multiplex PCR, and the TCRdb table lists in-frame clones only, not all of them. The repertoire holds 90,000 to 150,000 clones, with approximately 95% as singletons. Sample: unstimulated CD8+ T cells sorted from spleen or lymph node cells, taken before intestinal transplant. The receptors stem from a human donor who received an intestinal transplant. CDR3s include the opening cysteine and the closing phenylalanine or tryptophan. A D gene is named only where the DNA matches it firmly. Clone size is shown for a subset of rows, as once, few, many or a class of expanded clone.

j_call: TRBJ2-5
v_call: TRBV11-2
d_call: NA
clone_size: NA
cdr3_nt: TGTGCCAGCAGCTTGAGCCTCCAAGAGACCCAGTACTTC
cdr3_aa: CASSLSLQETQYF

j_call: TRBJ1-1
v_call: TRBV27
d_call: NA
clone_size: once
cdr3_nt: TGTGCCAGCAGTTTATCCGGGGAAAGCGTACTTGAAGCTTTCTTT
cdr3_aa: CASSLSGESVLEAFF

j_call: TRBJ1-2
v_call: TRBV5-6
d_call: NA
clone_size: NA
cdr3_nt: TGTGCCAGCAGCTTGAATCCGCAGGGTGGTGGGTTATACACCTTC
cdr3_aa: CASSLNPQGGGLYTF

j_call: TRBJ2-5
v_call: TRBV27
d_call: NA
clone_size: once
cdr3_nt: TGTGCCAGCAGTTTGGGAGAGAATTTGGTCCAAGAGACCCAGTACTTC
cdr3_aa: CASSLGENLVQETQYF

j_call: TRBJ2-7
v_call: TRBV5-6
d_call: NA
clone_size: NA
cdr3_nt: TGTGCCAGCAGCTTCCAGAACTACGAGCAGTACTTC
cdr3_aa: CASSFQNYEQYF

j_call: TRBJ1-1
v_call: TRBV7-7
d_call: NA
clone_size: NA
cdr3_nt: TGTGCTAGCAGCTTATCGGCGAACACTGAAGCTTTCTTT
cdr3_aa: CASSLSANTEAFF

j_call: TRBJ1-1
v_call: TRBV5-1
d_call: NA
clone_size: NA
cdr3_nt: TGCGCCAGCAGCTTGGCCGTTGCAGATACTGAAGCTTTCTTT
cdr3_aa: CASSLAVADTEAFF

j_call: TRBJ2-6
v_call: TRBV27
d_call: TRBD2
clone_size: NA
cdr3_nt: TGTGCCACGAGCGGGAGGGTAAAAGGGGGTGGGGCCAACGTCCTGACTTTC
cdr3_aa: CATSGRVKGGGANVLTF

j_call: TRBJ2-7
v_call: TRBV4-1
d_call: NA
clone_size: NA
cdr3_nt: TGCGCCAGCAGCCAAGAGGATAGTACCTACGAGCAGTACTTC
cdr3_aa: CASSQEDSTYEQYF

j_call: TRBJ1-4
v_call: TRBV9
d_call: NA
clone_size: NA
cdr3_nt: TGTGCCAGCAGCGCCCGCGGGGGAACCTCAACTAATGAAAAACTGTTTTTT
cdr3_aa: CASSARGGTSTNEKLFF

j_call: TRBJ2-7
v_call: TRBV7-8
d_call: TRBD2
clone_size: NA
cdr3_nt: TGTGCCAGCAGCACCAGCGGGAGAGGGGTGGACGAGCAGTACTTC
cdr3_aa: CASSTSGRGVDEQYF

j_call: TRBJ2-1
v_call: TRBV6-6
d_call: TRBD2
clone_size: NA
cdr3_nt: TGTGCCAGCAGTTACGGGACTAGCGGAAATGAGCAGTTCTTC
cdr3_aa: CASSYGTSGNEQFF

j_call: TRBJ2-3
v_call: TRBV28
d_call: TRBD2
clone_size: NA
cdr3_nt: TGTGCCAGCATCATAGAGGAGGGAGGGACGCAGTATTTT
cdr3_aa: CASIIEEGGTQYF

j_call: TRBJ1-4
v_call: TRBV27
d_call: NA
clone_size: NA
cdr3_nt: TGTGCCAGTCGAGTTTACTCGGGCAGGGTAGATGAAAAACTGTTTTTT
cdr3_aa: CASRVYSGRVDEKLFF

j_call: TRBJ2-2
v_call: TRBV30
d_call: NA
clone_size: NA
cdr3_nt: TGTGCCTGGAGTGTACTAGCAGCGGATACCGGGGAGCTGTTTTTT
cdr3_aa: CAWSVLAADTGELFF

j_call: TRBJ2-7
v_call: TRBV9
d_call: NA
clone_size: NA
cdr3_nt: TGTGCCAGCAGTGGACTCACCTACGAGCAGTACTTC
cdr3_aa: CASSGLTYEQYF

j_call: TRBJ2-3
v_call: TRBV28
d_call: NA
clone_size: NA
cdr3_nt: TGTGCCAGCAGTTTACGGGTAGTCACAGATACGCAGTATTTT
cdr3_aa: CASSLRVVTDTQYF

j_call: TRBJ2-2
v_call: TRBV9
d_call: NA
clone_size: NA
cdr3_nt: TGTGCCAGCAGCCCTTGGGTCTCGAACACCGGGGAGCTGTTTTTT
cdr3_aa: CASSPWVSNTGELFF

j_call: TRBJ2-1
v_call: TRBV7-9
d_call: TRBD1
clone_size: NA
cdr3_nt: TGTGCCAGCAGCGAGATCGGGACAGGGAGATACAATGAGCAGTTCTTC
cdr3_aa: CASSEIGTGRYNEQFF

j_call: TRBJ2-1
v_call: TRBV7-8
d_call: TRBD2
clone_size: few
cdr3_nt: TGTGCCAGCAGCTACCGACTAGCGGGCGTCCAGAATGAGCAGTTCTTC
cdr3_aa: CASSYRLAGVQNEQFF

j_call: TRBJ2-7
v_call: TRBV4-3
d_call: TRBD2
clone_size: NA
cdr3_nt: TGCGCCAGCAGCCAAGGAACTAGCGGGGCCTACGAGCAGTACTTC
cdr3_aa: CASSQGTSGAYEQYF

j_call: TRBJ2-7
v_call: TRBV27
d_call: TRBD2
clone_size: NA
cdr3_nt: TGTGCCAGCAGTTCGTCGCGGGAGTCTATTTACTACGAGCAGTACTTC
cdr3_aa: CASSSSRESIYYEQYF

j_call: TRBJ2-3
v_call: TRBV10-3
d_call: TRBD2
clone_size: NA
cdr3_nt: TGTGCCATCGGATTAGCGGGAGGGCCCACAGATACGCAGTATTTT
cdr3_aa: CAIGLAGGPTDTQYF

j_call: TRBJ1-5
v_call: TRBV4-3
d_call: TRBD1
clone_size: NA
cdr3_nt: TGCGCCAGCAGCGCGGACAGGGGGCGGAATCAGCCCCAGCATTTT
cdr3_aa: CASSADRGRNQPQHF

j_call: TRBJ1-1
v_call: TRBV11-3
d_call: NA
clone_size: NA
cdr3_nt: TGTGCCAGCAGCTTAGATCTCGGCACTGAAGCTTTCTTT
cdr3_aa: CASSLDLGTEAFF

j_call: TRBJ1-5
v_call: TRBV4-1
d_call: NA
clone_size: few
cdr3_nt: TGCGCCAGCAGCCAAGGGCAGGGGAGGGGTCAGCCCCAGCATTTT
cdr3_aa: CASSQGQGRGQPQHF

j_call: TRBJ2-2
v_call: TRBV6-5
d_call: TRBD1
clone_size: NA
cdr3_nt: TGTGCCAGCAGCTTGGACAGGGGGCGAAGCGGGGAGCTGTTTTTT
cdr3_aa: CASSLDRGRSGELFF

j_call: TRBJ2-5
v_call: TRBV9
d_call: NA
clone_size: NA
cdr3_nt: TGTGCCAGCAGCGTAGAGGGCGACCTTGCAAGAGAGACCCAGTACTTC
cdr3_aa: CASSVEGDLARETQYF

j_call: TRBJ2-1
v_call: TRBV9
d_call: NA
clone_size: NA
cdr3_nt: TGTGCCAGCAGCGACGGGGGCTCCTACAATGAGCAGTTCTTC
cdr3_aa: CASSDGGSYNEQFF

j_call: TRBJ2-7
v_call: TRBV11-2
d_call: NA
clone_size: NA
cdr3_nt: TGTGCCAGCAGCCCCTGGCGGGACCCGCCTTCCTACGAGCAGTACTTC
cdr3_aa: CASSPWRDPPSYEQYF

j_call: TRBJ2-7
v_call: TRBV28
d_call: TRBD1
clone_size: NA
cdr3_nt: TGTGCCAGCAGTTTCAGGGACAGAGCGGTCCCCTACGAGCAGTACTTC
cdr3_aa: CASSFRDRAVPYEQYF

j_call: TRBJ2-7
v_call: TRBV28
d_call: NA
clone_size: NA
cdr3_nt: TGTGCCAGCAGTATCCCAGGGCCCTCCTACGAGCAGTACTTC
cdr3_aa: CASSIPGPSYEQYF

j_call: TRBJ2-7
v_call: TRBV13
d_call: TRBD2
clone_size: NA
cdr3_nt: TGTGCCAGCGGCCGGGTTGCTAGCGGGAGCTACGAGCAGTACTTC
cdr3_aa: CASGRVASGSYEQYF

j_call: TRBJ2-5
v_call: TRBV27
d_call: NA
clone_size: NA
cdr3_nt: TGTGCCAGCAAGGAGACCCAGTACTTC
cdr3_aa: CASKETQYF

j_call: TRBJ1-1
v_call: TRBV28
d_call: NA
clone_size: NA
cdr3_nt: TGTGCCAGCAGTTTATATCAGAACACTGAAGCTTTCTTT
cdr3_aa: CASSLYQNTEAFF

j_call: TRBJ1-2
v_call: TRBV2
d_call: NA
clone_size: NA
cdr3_nt: TGTGCCACCCAACCCCCGGGCAGGGTATCCTATGGCTACACCTTC
cdr3_aa: CATQPPGRVSYGYTF

j_call: TRBJ2-1
v_call: TRBV9
d_call: TRBD2
clone_size: NA
cdr3_nt: TGTGCCAGCAGCGTAGGGCTAGCGGGAGGCCATGAGCAGTTCTTC
cdr3_aa: CASSVGLAGGHEQFF

j_call: TRBJ2-1
v_call: TRBV28
d_call: NA
clone_size: NA
cdr3_nt: TGTGCCAGCAGTTTAGTCAATGAGCAGTTCTTC
cdr3_aa: CASSLVNEQFF

j_call: TRBJ1-2
v_call: TRBV29-1
d_call: NA
clone_size: NA
cdr3_nt: TGCAGCGTTGATACAGGGAGGGCGGATGGCTACACCTTC
cdr3_aa: CSVDTGRADGYTF

j_call: TRBJ2-1
v_call: TRBV6-6
d_call: NA
clone_size: NA
cdr3_nt: TGTGCCAGCATGTGGATATCGAACAATGAGCAGTTCTTC
cdr3_aa: CASMWISNNEQFF

j_call: TRBJ2-7
v_call: TRBV5-6
d_call: NA
clone_size: NA
cdr3_nt: TGTGCCAGCAGCGCCTACGGGACTTCCTACGAGCAGTACTTC
cdr3_aa: CASSAYGTSYEQYF

j_call: TRBJ2-1
v_call: TRBV6-5
d_call: NA
clone_size: NA
cdr3_nt: TGTGCCAGCAGGAACAGTCACTCCTACAATGAGCAGTTCTTC
cdr3_aa: CASRNSHSYNEQFF

j_call: TRBJ1-4
v_call: TRBV30
d_call: NA
clone_size: NA
cdr3_nt: TGTGCCTGGTCTGCTCGGGGGAGCCGGGCAATAGAAAAACTGTTTTTT
cdr3_aa: CAWSARGSRAIEKLFF

j_call: TRBJ2-1
v_call: TRBV11-3
d_call: NA
clone_size: NA
cdr3_nt: TGTGCCAGCAGCTTGTACGGGAGCTCCTACAATGAGCAGTTCTTC
cdr3_aa: CASSLYGSSYNEQFF

j_call: TRBJ1-2
v_call: TRBV4-2
d_call: NA
clone_size: NA
cdr3_nt: TGTGCCAGCAGCCAAGGGACAATCTATGGCTACACCTTC
cdr3_aa: CASSQGTIYGYTF

j_call: TRBJ2-7
v_call: TRBV28
d_call: TRBD2
clone_size: NA
cdr3_nt: TGTGCCAGCAGTTTGCCTAGCGGTCCCTACGAGCAGTACTTC
cdr3_aa: CASSLPSGPYEQYF

j_call: TRBJ1-1
v_call: TRBV19
d_call: NA
clone_size: NA
cdr3_nt: TGTGCCAGTAGTATCCTGACAGGAGGGAGGACTGAAGCTTTCTTT
cdr3_aa: CASSILTGGRTEAFF

j_call: TRBJ2-7
v_call: TRBV7-9
d_call: TRBD1
clone_size: few
cdr3_nt: TGTGCCAGCAGCCAGGGACAGGGCGAGCAGTACTTC
cdr3_aa: CASSQGQGEQYF

j_call: TRBJ2-1
v_call: TRBV28
d_call: TRBD1
clone_size: once
cdr3_nt: TGTGCCAGCGTGGTCATTGGGACAGGGTTCAATGAGCAGTTCTTC
cdr3_aa: CASVVIGTGFNEQFF

j_call: TRBJ2-4
v_call: TRBV29-1
d_call: NA
clone_size: NA
cdr3_nt: TGCAGCGTTGGTGAATTAAACATTCAGTACTTC
cdr3_aa: CSVGELNIQYF

j_call: TRBJ2-1
v_call: TRBV7-3
d_call: TRBD2
clone_size: NA
cdr3_nt: TGTGCCAGCAGCTTAGGACTAGCGGGACACAATGAGCAGTTCTTC
cdr3_aa: CASSLGLAGHNEQFF

j_call: TRBJ1-1
v_call: TRBV19
d_call: NA
clone_size: NA
cdr3_nt: TGTGCCAGTAGTACCGCTGCCGAAGCTTTCTTT
cdr3_aa: CASSTAAEAFF

j_call: TRBJ2-3
v_call: TRBV6-6
d_call: NA
clone_size: NA
cdr3_nt: TGTGCCAGCAGTTATGACGGCACAGATACGCAGTATTTT
cdr3_aa: CASSYDGTDTQYF